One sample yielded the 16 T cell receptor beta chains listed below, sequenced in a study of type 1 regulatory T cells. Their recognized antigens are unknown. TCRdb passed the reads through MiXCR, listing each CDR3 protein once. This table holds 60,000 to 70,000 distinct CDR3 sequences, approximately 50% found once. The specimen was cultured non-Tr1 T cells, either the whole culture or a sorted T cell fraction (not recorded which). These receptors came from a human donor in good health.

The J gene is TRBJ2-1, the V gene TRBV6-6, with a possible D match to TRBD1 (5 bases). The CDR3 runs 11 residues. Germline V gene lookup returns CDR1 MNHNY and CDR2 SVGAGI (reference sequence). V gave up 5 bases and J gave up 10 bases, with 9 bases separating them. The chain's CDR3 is CASSRGPEQFF. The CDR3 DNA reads TGTGCCAGCAGTAGGGGCCCCGAGCAGTTCTTC.

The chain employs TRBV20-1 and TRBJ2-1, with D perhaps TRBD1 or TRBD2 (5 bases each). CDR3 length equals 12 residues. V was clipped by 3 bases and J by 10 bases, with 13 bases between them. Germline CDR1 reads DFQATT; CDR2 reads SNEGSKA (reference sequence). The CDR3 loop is CSARRGDPEQFF. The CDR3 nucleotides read TGCAGTGCTAGGCGAGGGGACCCCGAGCAGTTCTTC.

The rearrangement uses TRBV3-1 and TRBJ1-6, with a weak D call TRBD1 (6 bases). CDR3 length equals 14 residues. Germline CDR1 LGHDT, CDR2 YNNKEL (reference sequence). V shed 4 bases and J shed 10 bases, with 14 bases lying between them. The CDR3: CASSPRQAGSPLHF. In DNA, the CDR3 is TGTGCCAGCAGCCCTCGACAGGCAGGCTCACCCCTCCACTTT. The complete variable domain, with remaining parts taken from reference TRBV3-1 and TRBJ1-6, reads DTAVSQTPKYLVTQMGNDKSIKCEQNLGHDTMYWYKQDSKKFLKIMFSYNNKELIINETVPNRFSPKSPDKAHLNLHINSLELGDSAVYFCASSPRQAGSPLHFGNGTRLTVT.

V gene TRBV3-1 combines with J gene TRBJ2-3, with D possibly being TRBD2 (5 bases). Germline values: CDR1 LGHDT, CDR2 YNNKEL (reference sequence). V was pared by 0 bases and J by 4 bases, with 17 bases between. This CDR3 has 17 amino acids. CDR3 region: CASSQEWERNLADTQYF. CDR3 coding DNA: TGTGCCAGCAGCCAAGAGTGGGAGAGAAATCTGGCAGATACGCAGTATTTT.

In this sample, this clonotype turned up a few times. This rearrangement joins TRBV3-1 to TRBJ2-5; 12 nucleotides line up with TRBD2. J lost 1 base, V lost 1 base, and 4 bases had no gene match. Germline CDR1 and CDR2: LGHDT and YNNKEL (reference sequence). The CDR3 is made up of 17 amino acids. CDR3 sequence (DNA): TGTGCCAGCAGCCAAGGGGTACTAGCGGGGGGCCAAGAGACCCAGTACTTC. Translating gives CASSQGVLAGGQETQYF.

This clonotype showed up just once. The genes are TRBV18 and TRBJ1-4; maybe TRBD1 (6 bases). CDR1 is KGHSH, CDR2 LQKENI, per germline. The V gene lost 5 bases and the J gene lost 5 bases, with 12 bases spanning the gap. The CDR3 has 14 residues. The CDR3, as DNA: TGTGCCAGCTCATCACAGGGACCGAATGAAAAACTGTTTTTT. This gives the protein CASSSQGPNEKLFF. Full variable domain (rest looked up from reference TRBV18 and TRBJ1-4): NAGVMQNPRHLVRRRGQEARLRCSPMKGHSHVYWYRQLPEEGLKFMVYLQKENIIDESGMPKERFSAEFPKEGPSILRIQQVVRGDSAAYFCASSSQGPNEKLFFGSGTQLSVL.

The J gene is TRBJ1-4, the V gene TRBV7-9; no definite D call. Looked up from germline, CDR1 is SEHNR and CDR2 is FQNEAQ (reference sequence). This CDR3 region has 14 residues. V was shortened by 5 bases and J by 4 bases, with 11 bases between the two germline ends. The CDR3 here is CASSRGLINEKLFF. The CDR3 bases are TGTGCCAGCAGCCGGGGATTGATTAATGAAAAACTGTTTTTT.

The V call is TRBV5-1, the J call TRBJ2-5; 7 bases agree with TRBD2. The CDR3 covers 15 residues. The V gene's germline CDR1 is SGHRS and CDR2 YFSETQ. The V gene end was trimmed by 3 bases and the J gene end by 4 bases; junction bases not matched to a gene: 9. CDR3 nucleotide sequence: TGCGCCAGCAGCTCGTGGGGGGGGTCACCAGAGACCCAGTACTTC. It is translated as CASSSWGGSPETQYF.

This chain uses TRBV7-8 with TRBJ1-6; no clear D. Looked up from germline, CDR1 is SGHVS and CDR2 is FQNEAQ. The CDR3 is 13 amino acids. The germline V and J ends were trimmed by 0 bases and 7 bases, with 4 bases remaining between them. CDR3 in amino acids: CASSLAGNSPLHF. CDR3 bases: TGTGCCAGCAGCTTAGCCGGGAATTCACCCCTCCACTTT.

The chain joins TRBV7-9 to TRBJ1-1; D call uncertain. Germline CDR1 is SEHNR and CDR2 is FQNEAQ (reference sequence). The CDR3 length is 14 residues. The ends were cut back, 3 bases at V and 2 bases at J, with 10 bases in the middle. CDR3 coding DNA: TGTGCCAGCAGCTTTAATGCGGTTAACACTGAAGCTTTCTTT. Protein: CASSFNAVNTEAFF.

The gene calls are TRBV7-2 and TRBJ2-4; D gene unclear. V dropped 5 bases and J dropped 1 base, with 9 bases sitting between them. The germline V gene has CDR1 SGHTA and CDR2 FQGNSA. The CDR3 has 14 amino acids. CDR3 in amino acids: CASSEQRAKNIQYF. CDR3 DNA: TGTGCCAGCAGCGAGCAAAGGGCCAAAAACATTCAGTACTTC.

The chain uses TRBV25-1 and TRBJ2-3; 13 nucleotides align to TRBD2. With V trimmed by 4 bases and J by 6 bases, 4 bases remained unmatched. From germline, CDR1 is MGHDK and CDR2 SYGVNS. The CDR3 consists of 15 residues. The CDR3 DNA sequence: TGTGCCAGCAGTGGGACTAGCGGGGGTGTTGATACGCAGTATTTT. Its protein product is CASSGTSGGVDTQYF.

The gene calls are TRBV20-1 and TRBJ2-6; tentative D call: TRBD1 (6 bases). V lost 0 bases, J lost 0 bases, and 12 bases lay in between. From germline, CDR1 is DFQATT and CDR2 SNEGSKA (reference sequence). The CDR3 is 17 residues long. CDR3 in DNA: TGCAGTGCTAGAGAAAGGGGGTTGACCTCTGGGGCCAACGTCCTGACTTTC. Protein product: CSARERGLTSGANVLTF.

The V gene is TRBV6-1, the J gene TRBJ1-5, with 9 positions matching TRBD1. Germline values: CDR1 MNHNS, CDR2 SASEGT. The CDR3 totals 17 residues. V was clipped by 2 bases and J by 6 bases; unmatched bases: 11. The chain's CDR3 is CASSERAGTGKGQPQHF. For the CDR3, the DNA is TGTGCCAGCAGTGAAAGGGCCGGGACAGGGAAGGGTCAGCCCCAGCATTTT.

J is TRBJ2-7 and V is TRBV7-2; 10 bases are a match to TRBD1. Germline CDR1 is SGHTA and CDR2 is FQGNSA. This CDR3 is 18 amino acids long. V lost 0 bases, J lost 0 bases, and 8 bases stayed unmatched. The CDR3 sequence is CASSLARTGGRYSYEQYF. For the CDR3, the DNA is TGTGCCAGCAGCTTAGCTCGGACAGGGGGACGCTACTCCTACGAGCAGTACTTC.

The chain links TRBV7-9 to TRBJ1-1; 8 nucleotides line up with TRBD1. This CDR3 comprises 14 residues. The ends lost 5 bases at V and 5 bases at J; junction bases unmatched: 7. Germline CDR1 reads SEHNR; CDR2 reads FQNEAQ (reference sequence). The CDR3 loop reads CASSAQGARTEAFF. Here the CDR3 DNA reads TGTGCCAGCAGCGCCCAGGGGGCAAGGACTGAAGCTTTCTTT.